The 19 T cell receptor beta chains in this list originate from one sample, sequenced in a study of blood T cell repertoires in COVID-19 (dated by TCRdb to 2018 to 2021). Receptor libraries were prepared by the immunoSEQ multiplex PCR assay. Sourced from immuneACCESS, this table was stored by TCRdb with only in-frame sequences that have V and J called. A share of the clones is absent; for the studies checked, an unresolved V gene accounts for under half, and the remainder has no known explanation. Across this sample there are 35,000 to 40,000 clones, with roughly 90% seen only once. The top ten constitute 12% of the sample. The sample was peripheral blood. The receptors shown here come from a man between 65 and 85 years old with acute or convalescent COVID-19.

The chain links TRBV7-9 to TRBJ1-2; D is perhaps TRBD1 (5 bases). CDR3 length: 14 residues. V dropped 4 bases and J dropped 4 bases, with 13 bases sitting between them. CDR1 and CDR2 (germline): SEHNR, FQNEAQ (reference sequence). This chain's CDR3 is CASSSMGGTYGYTF. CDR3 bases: TGTGCCAGCAGCTCGATGGGGGGAACCTATGGCTACACCTTC.

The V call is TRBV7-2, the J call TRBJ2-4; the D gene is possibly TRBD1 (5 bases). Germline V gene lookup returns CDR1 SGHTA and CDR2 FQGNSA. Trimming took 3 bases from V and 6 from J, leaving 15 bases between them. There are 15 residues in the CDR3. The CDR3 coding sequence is TGTGCCAGCAGCTTTAGGTGGGGCGCAGGAAACATTCAGTACTTC. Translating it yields CASSFRWGAGNIQYF. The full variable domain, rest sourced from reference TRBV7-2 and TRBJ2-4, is GAGVSQSPSNKVTEKGKDVELRCDPISGHTALYWYRQSLGQGLEFLIYFQGNSAPDKSGLPSDRFSAERTGGSVSTLTIQRTQQEDSAVYLCASSFRWGAGNIQYFGAGTRLSVL.

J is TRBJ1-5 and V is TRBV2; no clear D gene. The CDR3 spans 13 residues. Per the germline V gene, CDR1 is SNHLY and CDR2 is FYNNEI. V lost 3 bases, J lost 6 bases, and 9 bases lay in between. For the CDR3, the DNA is TGTGCCAGCAGTGAGGAGGAGGTTCAGCCCCAGCATTTT. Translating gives CASSEEEVQPQHF. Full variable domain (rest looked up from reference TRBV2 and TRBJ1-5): EPEVTQTPSHQVTQMGQEVILRCVPISNHLYFYWYRQILGQKVEFLVSFYNNEISEKSEIFDDQFSVERPDGSNFTLKIRSTKLEDSAMYFCASSEEEVQPQHFGDGTRLSIL.

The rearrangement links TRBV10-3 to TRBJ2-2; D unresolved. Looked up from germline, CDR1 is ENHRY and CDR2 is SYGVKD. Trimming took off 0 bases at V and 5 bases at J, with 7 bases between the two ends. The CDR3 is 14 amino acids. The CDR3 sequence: CAISESITTGELFF. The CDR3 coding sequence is TGTGCCATCAGTGAGTCGATTACTACCGGGGAGCTGTTTTTT.

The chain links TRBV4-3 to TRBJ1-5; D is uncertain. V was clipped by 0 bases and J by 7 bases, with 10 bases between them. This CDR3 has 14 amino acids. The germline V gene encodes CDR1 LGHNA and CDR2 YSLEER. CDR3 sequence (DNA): TGCGCCAGCAGCCAAGATGGCAGAGGGCAGCCCCAGCATTTT. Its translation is CASSQDGRGQPQHF.

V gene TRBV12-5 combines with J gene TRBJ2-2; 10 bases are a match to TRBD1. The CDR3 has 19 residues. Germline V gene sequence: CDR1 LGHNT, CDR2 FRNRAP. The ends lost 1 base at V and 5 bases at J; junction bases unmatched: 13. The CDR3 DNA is TGTGCTAGTGGTTTGGGACGTTTTTCCGGGACAGGGGTTACCGGGGAGCTGTTTTTT. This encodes CASGLGRFSGTGVTGELFF.

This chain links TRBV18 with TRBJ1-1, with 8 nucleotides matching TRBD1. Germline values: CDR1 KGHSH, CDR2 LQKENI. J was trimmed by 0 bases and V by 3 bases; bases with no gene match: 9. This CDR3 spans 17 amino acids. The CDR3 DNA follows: TGTGCCAGCTCACCCCAGAGAATGACAGGGGTGAACACTGAAGCTTTCTTT. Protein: CASSPQRMTGVNTEAFF.

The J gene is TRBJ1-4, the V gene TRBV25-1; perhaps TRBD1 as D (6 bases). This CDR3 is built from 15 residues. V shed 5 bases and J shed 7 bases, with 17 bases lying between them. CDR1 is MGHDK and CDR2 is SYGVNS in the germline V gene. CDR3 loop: CASSRRDKLREKLFF. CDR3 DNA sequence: TGTGCCAGCAGTCGCCGGGACAAGCTCCGTGAAAAACTGTTTTTT.

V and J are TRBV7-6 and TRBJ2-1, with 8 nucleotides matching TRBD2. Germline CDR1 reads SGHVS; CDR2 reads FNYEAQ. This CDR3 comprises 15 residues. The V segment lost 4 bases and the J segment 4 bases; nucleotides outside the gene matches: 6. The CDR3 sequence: CASSSGLAAYNEQFF. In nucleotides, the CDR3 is TGTGCCAGCAGCTCCGGACTAGCAGCGTACAATGAGCAGTTCTTC.

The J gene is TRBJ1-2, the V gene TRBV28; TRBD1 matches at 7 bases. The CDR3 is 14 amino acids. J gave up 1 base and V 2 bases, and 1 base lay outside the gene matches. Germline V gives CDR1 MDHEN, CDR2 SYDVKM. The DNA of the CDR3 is TGTGCCAGCAGTTTACAGGGGGGTAACTATGGCTACACCTTC. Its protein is CASSLQGGNYGYTF.

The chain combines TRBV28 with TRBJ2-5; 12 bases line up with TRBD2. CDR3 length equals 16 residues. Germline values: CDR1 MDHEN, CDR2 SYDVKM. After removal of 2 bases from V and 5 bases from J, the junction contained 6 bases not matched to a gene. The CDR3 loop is CASSLGSGTSGETQYF. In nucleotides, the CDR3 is TGTGCCAGCAGTTTAGGGTCCGGGACTAGCGGGGAGACCCAGTACTTC.

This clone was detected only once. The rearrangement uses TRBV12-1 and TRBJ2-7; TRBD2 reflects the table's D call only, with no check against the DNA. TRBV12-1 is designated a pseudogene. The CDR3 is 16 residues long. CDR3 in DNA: TGTGCCAGCAGCCTGAGACTAGCTCAGAGCTCCTACGAGCAGTACTTC. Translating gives CASSLRLAQSSYEQYF.

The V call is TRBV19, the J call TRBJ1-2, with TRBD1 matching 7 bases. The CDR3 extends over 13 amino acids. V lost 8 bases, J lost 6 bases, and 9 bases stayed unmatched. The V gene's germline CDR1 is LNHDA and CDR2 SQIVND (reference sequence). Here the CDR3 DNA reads TGTGCCAGTCAAACACAGGGGTTGGATGGCTACACCTTC. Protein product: CASQTQGLDGYTF.

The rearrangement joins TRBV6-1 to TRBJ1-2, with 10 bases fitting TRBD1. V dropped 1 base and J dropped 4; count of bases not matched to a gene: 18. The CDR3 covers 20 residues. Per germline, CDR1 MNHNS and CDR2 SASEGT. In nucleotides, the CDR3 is TGTGCCAGCAGTGAAGGCCTGGGACGGACAGGGGGAGGCGTAGGCTATGGCTACACCTTC. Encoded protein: CASSEGLGRTGGGVGYGYTF.

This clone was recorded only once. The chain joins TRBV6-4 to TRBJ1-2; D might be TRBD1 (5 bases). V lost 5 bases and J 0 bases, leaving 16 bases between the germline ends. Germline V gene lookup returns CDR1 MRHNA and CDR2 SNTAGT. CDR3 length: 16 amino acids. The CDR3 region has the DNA TGTGCCAGCAGTCAACTCCCAGGGTTGACTAACTATGGCTACACCTTC. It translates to CASSQLPGLTNYGYTF.

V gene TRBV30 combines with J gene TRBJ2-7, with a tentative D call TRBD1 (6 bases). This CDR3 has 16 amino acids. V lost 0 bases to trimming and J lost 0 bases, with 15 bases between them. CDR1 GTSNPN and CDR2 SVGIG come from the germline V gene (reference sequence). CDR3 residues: CAWSVHVQGFSYEQYF. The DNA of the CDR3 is TGTGCCTGGAGTGTACATGTACAGGGATTCTCCTACGAGCAGTACTTC. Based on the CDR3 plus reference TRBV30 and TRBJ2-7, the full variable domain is SQTIHQWPATLVQPVGSPLSLECTVEGTSNPNLYWYRQAAGRGLQLLFYSVGIGQISSEVPQNLSASRPQDRQFILSSKKLLLSDSGFYLCAWSVHVQGFSYEQYFGPGTRLTVT.

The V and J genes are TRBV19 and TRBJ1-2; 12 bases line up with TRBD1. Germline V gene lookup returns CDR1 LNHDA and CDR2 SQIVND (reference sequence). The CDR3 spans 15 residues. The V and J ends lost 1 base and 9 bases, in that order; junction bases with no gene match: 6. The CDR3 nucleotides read TGTGCCAGTAGTATAGGCCGGGACAGGGGGCCCAGCTACACCTTC. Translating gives CASSIGRDRGPSYTF.

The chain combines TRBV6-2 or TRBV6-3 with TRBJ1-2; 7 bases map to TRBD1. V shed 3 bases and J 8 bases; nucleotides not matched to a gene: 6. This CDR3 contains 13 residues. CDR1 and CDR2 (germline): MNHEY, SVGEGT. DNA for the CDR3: TGTGCCAGCAGTTATTGGGACAGTTCCGGCTACACCTTC. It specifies CASSYWDSSGYTF.

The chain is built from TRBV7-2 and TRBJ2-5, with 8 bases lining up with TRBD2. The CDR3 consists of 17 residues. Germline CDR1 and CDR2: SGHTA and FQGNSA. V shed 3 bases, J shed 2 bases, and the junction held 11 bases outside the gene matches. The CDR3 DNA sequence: TGTGCCAGCAGCTTCGGTCTCACTAGCGGCAGACAAGAGACCCAGTACTTC. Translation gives CASSFGLTSGRQETQYF.